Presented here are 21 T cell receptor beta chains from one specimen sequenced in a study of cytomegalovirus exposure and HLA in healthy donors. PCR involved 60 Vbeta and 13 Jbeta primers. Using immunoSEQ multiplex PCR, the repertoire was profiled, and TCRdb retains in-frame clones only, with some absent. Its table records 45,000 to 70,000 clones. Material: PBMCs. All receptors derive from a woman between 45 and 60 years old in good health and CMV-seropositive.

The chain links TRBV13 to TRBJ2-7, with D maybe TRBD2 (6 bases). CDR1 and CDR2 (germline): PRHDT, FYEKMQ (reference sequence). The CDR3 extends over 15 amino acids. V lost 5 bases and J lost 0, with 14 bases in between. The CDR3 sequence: CASSPGTHSSYEQYF. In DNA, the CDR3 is TGTGCCAGCAGCCCAGGGACTCACAGCTCCTACGAGCAGTACTTC.

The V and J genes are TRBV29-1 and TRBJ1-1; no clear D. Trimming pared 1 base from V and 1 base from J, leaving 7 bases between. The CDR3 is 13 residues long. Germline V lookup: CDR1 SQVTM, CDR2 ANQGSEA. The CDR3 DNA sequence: TGCAGCGTTGAAGTATCCTGGAACACTGAAGCTTTCTTT. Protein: CSVEVSWNTEAFF. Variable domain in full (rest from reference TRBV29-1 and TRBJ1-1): SAVISQKPSRDICQRGTSLTIQCQVDSQVTMMFWYRQQPGQSLTLIATANQGSEATYESGFVIDKFPISRPNLTFSTLTVSNMSPEDSSIYLCSVEVSWNTEAFFGQGTRLTVV.

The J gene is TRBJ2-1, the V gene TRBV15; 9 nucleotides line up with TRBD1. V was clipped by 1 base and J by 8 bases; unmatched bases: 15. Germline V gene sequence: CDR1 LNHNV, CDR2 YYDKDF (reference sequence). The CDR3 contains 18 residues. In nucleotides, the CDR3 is TGTGCCACCAGCAGAGTTTCTCTGCTCGGGGACAGGGTCCATGAGCAGTTCTTC. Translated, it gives CATSRVSLLGDRVHEQFF.

The CDR3 bases are TGTGCCAGCAGCTTGGATGGGGGCCGGGGCTACACCTTC. This gives the protein CASSLDGGRGYTF. The gene calls are TRBV5-4 and TRBJ1-2; D perhaps matches TRBD1 (6 bases). CDR3 length: 13 residues. The germline CDR1 and CDR2 sequences are SGHNT and YYREEE (reference sequence). V lost 0 bases and J lost 8, with 11 bases in between.

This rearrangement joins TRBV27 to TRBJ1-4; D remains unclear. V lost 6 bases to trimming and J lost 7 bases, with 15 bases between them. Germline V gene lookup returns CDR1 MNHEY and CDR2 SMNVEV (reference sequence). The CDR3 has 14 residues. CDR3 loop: CASRGFWESEKLFF. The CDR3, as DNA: TGTGCCAGCAGGGGCTTCTGGGAGAGTGAAAAACTGTTTTTT.

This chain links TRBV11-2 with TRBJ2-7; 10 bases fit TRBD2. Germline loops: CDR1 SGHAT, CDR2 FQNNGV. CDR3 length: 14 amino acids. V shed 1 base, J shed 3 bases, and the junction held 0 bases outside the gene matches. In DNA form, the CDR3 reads TGTGCCAGCAGCTTAGCTAGCGGGGGCTACGAGCAGTACTTC. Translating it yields CASSLASGGYEQYF.

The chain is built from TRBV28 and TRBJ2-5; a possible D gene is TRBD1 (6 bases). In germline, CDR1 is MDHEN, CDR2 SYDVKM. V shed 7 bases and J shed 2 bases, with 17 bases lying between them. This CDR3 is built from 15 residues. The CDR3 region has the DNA TGTGCCAGCACCACCCTAGGGGGTCAACAAGAGACCCAGTACTTC. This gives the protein CASTTLGGQQETQYF.

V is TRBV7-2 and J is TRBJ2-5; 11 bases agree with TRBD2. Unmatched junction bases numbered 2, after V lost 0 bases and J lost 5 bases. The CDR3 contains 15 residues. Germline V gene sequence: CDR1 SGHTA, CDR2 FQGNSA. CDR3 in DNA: TGTGCCAGCAGCTTAGCACTAGCGGGGGTGGAGACCCAGTACTTC. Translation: CASSLALAGVETQYF. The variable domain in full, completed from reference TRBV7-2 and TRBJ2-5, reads GAGVSQSPSNKVTEKGKDVELRCDPISGHTALYWYRQSLGQGLEFLIYFQGNSAPDKSGLPSDRFSAERTGGSVSTLTIQRTQQEDSAVYLCASSLALAGVETQYFGPGTRLLVL.

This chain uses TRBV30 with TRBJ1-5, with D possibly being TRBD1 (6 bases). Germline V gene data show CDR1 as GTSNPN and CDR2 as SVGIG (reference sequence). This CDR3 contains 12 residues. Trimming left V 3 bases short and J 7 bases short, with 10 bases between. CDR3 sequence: CAWRTGRQPQHF. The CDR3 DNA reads TGTGCCTGGAGAACAGGGCGGCAGCCCCAGCATTTT.

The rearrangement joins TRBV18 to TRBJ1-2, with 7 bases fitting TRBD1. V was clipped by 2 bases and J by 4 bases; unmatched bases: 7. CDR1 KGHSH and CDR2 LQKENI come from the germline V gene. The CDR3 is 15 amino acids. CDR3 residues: CASSPGKEGAYGYTF. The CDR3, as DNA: TGTGCCAGCTCACCAGGAAAGGAGGGGGCCTATGGCTACACCTTC.

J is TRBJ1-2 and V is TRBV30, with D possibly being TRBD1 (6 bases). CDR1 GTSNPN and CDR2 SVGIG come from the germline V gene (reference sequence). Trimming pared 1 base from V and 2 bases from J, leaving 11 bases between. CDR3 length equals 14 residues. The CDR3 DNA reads TGTGCCTGGAGTGGCGGCCAGGGGAACTATGGCTACACCTTC. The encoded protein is CAWSGGQGNYGYTF.

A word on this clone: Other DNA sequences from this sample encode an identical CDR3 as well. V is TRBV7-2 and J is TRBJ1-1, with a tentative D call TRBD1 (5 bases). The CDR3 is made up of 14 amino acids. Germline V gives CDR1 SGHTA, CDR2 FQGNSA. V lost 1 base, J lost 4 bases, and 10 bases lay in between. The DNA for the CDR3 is TGTGCCAGCAGCTTAGGACTGGGGGGCACTGAAGCTTTCTTT. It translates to CASSLGLGGTEAFF.

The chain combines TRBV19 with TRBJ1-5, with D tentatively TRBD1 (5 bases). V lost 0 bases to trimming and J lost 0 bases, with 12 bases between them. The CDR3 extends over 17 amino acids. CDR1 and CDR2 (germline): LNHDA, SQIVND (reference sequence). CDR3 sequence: CASSIDWGDYSNQPQHF. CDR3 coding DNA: TGTGCCAGTAGTATAGATTGGGGGGACTATAGCAATCAGCCCCAGCATTTT.

The CDR3: CASSLGTSYTGELFF. CDR3 coding DNA: TGCGCCAGCAGCCTCGGGACTAGCTACACCGGGGAGCTGTTTTTT. This sequence joins TRBV5-1 and TRBJ2-2; 9 bases fit TRBD2. The V gene's germline CDR1 is SGHRS and CDR2 YFSETQ. The CDR3 runs to 15 residues. The junction had 4 bases not matched to a gene; V was cut back by 4 bases and J by 3 bases.

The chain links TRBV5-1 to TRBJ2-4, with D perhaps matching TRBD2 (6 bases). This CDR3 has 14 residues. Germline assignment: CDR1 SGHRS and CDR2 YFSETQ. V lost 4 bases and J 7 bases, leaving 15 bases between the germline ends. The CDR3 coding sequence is TGCGCCAGCAGCCCAGGGACGGCGGGGAACATTCAGTACTTC. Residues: CASSPGTAGNIQYF.

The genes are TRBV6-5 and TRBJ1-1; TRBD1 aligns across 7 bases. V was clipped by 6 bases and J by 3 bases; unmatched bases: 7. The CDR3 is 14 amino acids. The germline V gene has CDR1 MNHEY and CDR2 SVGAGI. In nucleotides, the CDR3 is TGTGCCAGCAGACAGCCGACAGGGTACACTGAAGCTTTCTTT. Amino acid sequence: CASRQPTGYTEAFF.

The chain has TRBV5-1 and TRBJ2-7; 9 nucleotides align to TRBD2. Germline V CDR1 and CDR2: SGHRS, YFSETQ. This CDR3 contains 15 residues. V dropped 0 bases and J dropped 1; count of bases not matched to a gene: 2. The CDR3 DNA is TGCGCCAGCAGCTTGGTAGCGGGGGCTTCCTACGAGCAGTACTTC. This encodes CASSLVAGASYEQYF.

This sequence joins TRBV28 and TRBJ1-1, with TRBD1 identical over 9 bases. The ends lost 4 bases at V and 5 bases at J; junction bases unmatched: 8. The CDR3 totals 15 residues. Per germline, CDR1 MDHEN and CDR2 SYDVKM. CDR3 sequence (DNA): TGTGCCAGCAGTTCCCTCGGGACAGGGAGGACTGAAGCTTTCTTT. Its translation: CASSSLGTGRTEAFF.

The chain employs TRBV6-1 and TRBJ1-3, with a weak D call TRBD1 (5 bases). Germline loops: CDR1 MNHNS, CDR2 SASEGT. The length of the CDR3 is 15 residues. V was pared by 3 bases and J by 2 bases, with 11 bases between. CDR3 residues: CASSEPGSPGNTIYF. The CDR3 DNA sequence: TGTGCCAGCAGTGAGCCAGGGTCACCTGGAAACACCATATATTTT.

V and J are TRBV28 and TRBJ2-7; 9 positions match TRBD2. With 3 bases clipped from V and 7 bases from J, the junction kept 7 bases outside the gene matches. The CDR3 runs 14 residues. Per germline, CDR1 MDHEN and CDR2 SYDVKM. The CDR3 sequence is CASSLGSGSQEQYF. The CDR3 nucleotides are TGTGCCAGCAGTTTGGGTAGCGGGAGTCAAGAGCAGTACTTC.

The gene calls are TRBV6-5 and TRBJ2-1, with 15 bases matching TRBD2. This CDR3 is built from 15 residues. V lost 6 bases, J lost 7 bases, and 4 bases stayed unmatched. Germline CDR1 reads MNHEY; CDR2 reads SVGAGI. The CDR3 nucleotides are TGTGCCAGCAGCCGGGGACTAGCGGGAGGTAATGAGCAGTTCTTC. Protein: CASSRGLAGGNEQFF.